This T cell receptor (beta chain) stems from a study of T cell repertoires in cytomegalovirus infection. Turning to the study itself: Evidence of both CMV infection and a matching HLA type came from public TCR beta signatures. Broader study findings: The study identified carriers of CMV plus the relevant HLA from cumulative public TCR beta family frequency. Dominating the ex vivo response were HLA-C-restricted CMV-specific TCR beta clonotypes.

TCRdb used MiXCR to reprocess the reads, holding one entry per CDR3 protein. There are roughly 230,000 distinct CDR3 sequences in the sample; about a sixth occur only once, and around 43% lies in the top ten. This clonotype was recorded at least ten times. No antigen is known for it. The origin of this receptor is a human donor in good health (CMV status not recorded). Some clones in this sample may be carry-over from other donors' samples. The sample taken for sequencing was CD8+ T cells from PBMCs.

This CDR3 reads CASSPGAGTSGFPTDTQYF. CDR3 DNA: TGTGCCAGCAGTCCAGGAGCCGGGACTAGCGGGTTTCCCACAGATACGCAGTATTTT. The rearrangement uses TRBV6-2 or TRBV6-3 and TRBJ2-3; the match to TRBD2 covers 12 bases. The CDR3 contains 19 residues. The V gene end was trimmed by 5 bases and the J gene end by 2 bases; junction bases not matched to a gene: 14. Looked up from germline, CDR1 is MNHEY and CDR2 is SVGEGT.